These 19 T cell receptor beta chains were all obtained from the same sample, sequenced in a study of blood T cell repertoires in COVID-19. Measured with immunoSEQ multiplex PCR; TCRdb has only the in-frame clones, and not every one. The data show fewer than 50,000 clones, roughly 80% seen once. The sample was peripheral blood. Receptors originate from a human donor in a cohort sampled during active COVID-19.

The gene calls are TRBV6-6 and TRBJ2-7, with D possibly TRBD1 on 5 matching bases. Germline V lookup: CDR1 MNHNY, CDR2 SVGAGI (reference sequence). The CDR3 sequence is 14 residues long. Trimming left V 6 bases short and J 5 bases short, with 17 bases between. The CDR3 DNA reads as TGTGCCAGCAGAGGCAGGGTGCCCGCGGACGAGCAGTACTTC. This codes for CASRGRVPADEQYF.

The CDR3 DNA is TGTGCCAGCAGCCGACAGGCTACCGGGACAGGGGCTAATGAGCAGTTCTTC. Translating it yields CASSRQATGTGANEQFF. The V and J genes are TRBV11-3 and TRBJ2-1; 10 nucleotides align to TRBD1. The germline V gene encodes CDR1 SGHNT and CDR2 YENEEA. The CDR3 has 17 amino acids. V lost 5 bases and J lost 7; bases outside the gene matches: 14. The full variable domain, completed using reference TRBV11-3 and TRBJ2-1, is EAGVVQSPRYKIIEKKQPVAFWCNPISGHNTLYWYLQNLGQGPELLIRYENEEAVDDSQLPKDRFSAERLKGVDSTLKIQPAELGDSAVYLCASSRQATGTGANEQFFGPGTRLTVL.

The chain couples TRBV2 to TRBJ2-3; D gene unclear. V lost 1 base and J lost 2, with 7 bases in between. The CDR3 runs to 14 residues. Per germline, CDR1 SNHLY and CDR2 FYNNEI. The CDR3 protein is CASSEGRSTDTQYF. In DNA, the CDR3 is TGTGCCAGCAGTGAAGGGCGGTCCACAGATACGCAGTATTTT.

The genes are TRBV7-9 and TRBJ2-5; 7 bases are a match to TRBD2. Germline CDR1 reads SEHNR; CDR2 reads FQNEAQ (reference sequence). There are 15 residues in the CDR3. Trimming cost V 5 bases and J 6 bases; bases outside gene matches: 12. Written as DNA, the CDR3 is TGTGCCAGCAGCCTTCGGGGAGGGGCCATCAAGACCCAGTACTTC. Its translation is CASSLRGGAIKTQYF.

The rearrangement joins TRBV14 to TRBJ2-7; 8 nucleotides align to TRBD2. The junction had 10 bases not matched to a gene; V was cut back by 4 bases and J by 5 bases. The CDR3 runs 15 residues. The germline V gene encodes CDR1 SGHDN and CDR2 FVKESK. In nucleotides, the CDR3 is TGTGCCAGCAGCCGTCACCGGGAGGGCCACGACGAGCAGTACTTC. Residues: CASSRHREGHDEQYF.

This clone was seen a handful of times. CDR3 coding DNA: TGCGCCAGCAGCCAAGGGACAGGGGATGAAAAACTGTTTTTT. It is translated as CASSQGTGDEKLFF. The chain couples TRBV4-3 to TRBJ1-4; 9 bases map to TRBD1. The CDR3 extends over 14 amino acids. Germline CDR1 LGHNA, CDR2 YSLEER. J gave up 6 bases and V 1 base, and 0 bases lay outside the gene matches.

The gene calls are TRBV11-3 and TRBJ2-3; the D gene is possibly TRBD1 (6 bases). Trimming cost V 1 base and J 0 bases, with 14 bases left between them. In germline, CDR1 is SGHNT, CDR2 YENEEA. The CDR3 totals 17 residues. The CDR3 DNA reads as TGTGCCAGCAGCTTAGGGATTCGAACAGGGAGCACAGATACGCAGTATTTT. This sequence encodes CASSLGIRTGSTDTQYF.

V and J are TRBV5-1 and TRBJ2-1; TRBD2 aligns across 13 bases. The V gene end was trimmed by 4 bases and the J gene end by 10 bases; junction bases not matched to a gene: 8. Looked up from germline, CDR1 is SGHRS and CDR2 is YFSETQ. CDR3 length: 15 residues. The chain's CDR3 is CASSTTSGGPREQFF. CDR3 DNA sequence: TGCGCCAGCAGCACGACTAGCGGGGGGCCTCGGGAGCAGTTCTTC.

This clone occurred a few times. CDR3 DNA: TGTGCCACTCTAGGGTCGGGGGGCACTTACGAAGCTTTCTTT. Protein sequence: CATLGSGGTYEAFF. The rearrangement links TRBV19 to TRBJ1-1; tentative D call: TRBD1 (6 bases). The germline CDR1 and CDR2 sequences are LNHDA and SQIVND (reference sequence). The length of the CDR3 is 14 residues. The V end was cut by 10 bases, the J end by 8 bases, with 23 bases between.

This clone was seen only a few times. The chain is built from TRBV10-2 and TRBJ2-5, with a possible D match to TRBD2 (6 bases). Germline lookup yields CDR1 WSHSY and CDR2 SAAADI. The CDR3 covers 13 residues. The V gene lost 4 bases and the J gene lost 4 bases, with 10 bases spanning the gap. CDR3 coding DNA: TGCGCCAGCAGTGTTGGGACTCGAGAGACCCAGTACTTC. Encoded protein: CASSVGTRETQYF.

The chain recombines TRBV19 with TRBJ2-5; 12 bases map to TRBD2. This CDR3 has 19 residues. Germline V gives CDR1 LNHDA, CDR2 SQIVND (reference sequence). V lost 5 bases to trimming and J lost 5 bases; unmatched junction nucleotides: 18. The CDR3 DNA sequence: TGTGCCAGTAGTTTCGGACAGAAACGGAGACTAGCGGGAGATGAGACCCAGTACTTC. This encodes CASSFGQKRRLAGDETQYF.

The rearrangement links TRBV5-1 to TRBJ1-5; tentatively, D is TRBD1 (5 bases). The CDR3 totals 14 residues. The germline V gene has CDR1 SGHRS and CDR2 YFSETQ. Trimming took off 4 bases at V and 2 bases at J, with 10 bases between the two ends. The CDR3 region is CASSAGGGNQPQHF. CDR3 bases: TGCGCCAGCAGCGCGGGAGGGGGCAATCAGCCCCAGCATTTT.

This clone has only one observation. This rearrangement joins TRBV21-1 to TRBJ1-4; whether TRBD1, the table's D call, matches the DNA was not checked. TRBV21-1 is classified as a pseudogene. The CDR3 has 17 residues. CDR3 nucleotide sequence: TGTGCCAGCAGCAATCCGACAGGGTTGGGTACTAATGAAAAACTGTTTTTT. Residues: CASSNPTGLGTNEKLFF.

This CDR3 is CASEGGDTTNYGYTF. As DNA, the CDR3 is TGTGCCAGTGAGGGTGGGGACACCACTAACTATGGCTACACCTTC. The chain recombines TRBV19 with TRBJ1-2; D is perhaps TRBD1 (6 bases). This CDR3 is built from 15 residues. Germline lookup yields CDR1 LNHDA and CDR2 SQIVND (reference sequence). V lost 8 bases to trimming and J lost 0 bases, with 16 bases between them.

The chain links TRBV7-2 to TRBJ2-3, with 8 bases identical to TRBD2. The V segment lost 3 bases and the J segment 6 bases; nucleotides outside the gene matches: 8. The germline CDR1 and CDR2 sequences are SGHTA and FQGNSA. The CDR3 has 15 residues. CDR3 bases: TGTGCCAGCAGCTTCGCTGCGGGGGGAGGGGATACGCAGTATTTT. Translation gives CASSFAAGGGDTQYF.

The chain combines TRBV5-1 with TRBJ2-1; TRBD2 agrees at 11 bases. V lost 4 bases to trimming and J lost 9 bases; unmatched junction nucleotides: 9. This CDR3 is built from 15 residues. Per germline, CDR1 SGHRS and CDR2 YFSETQ. CDR3 loop: CASSLSGRAEGEQFF. In nucleotides, the CDR3 is TGCGCCAGCAGCCTTAGCGGGAGGGCCGAAGGTGAGCAGTTCTTC.

V gene TRBV11-2 combines with J gene TRBJ2-1, with 11 bases fitting TRBD2. V lost 3 bases and J lost 5; bases outside the gene matches: 6. The CDR3 is 16 residues long. Germline V gene lookup returns CDR1 SGHAT and CDR2 FQNNGV. The DNA of the CDR3 is TGTGCCAGCAGCTTTCAAGGACTAGCGGGTGACAATGAGCAGTTCTTC. Translation: CASSFQGLAGDNEQFF.

This chain connects TRBV6-1 to TRBJ2-7, with a tentative D call TRBD1 (6 bases). This CDR3 is 12 amino acids long. The V gene lost 1 base and the J gene lost 8 bases, with 9 bases spanning the gap. From germline, CDR1 is MNHNS and CDR2 SASEGT. The CDR3 region is CASSEVRGKQYF. In nucleotides, the CDR3 is TGTGCCAGCAGTGAAGTCAGGGGCAAGCAGTACTTC.

The J gene is TRBJ2-2, the V gene TRBV7-2, with unresolved D. Germline V CDR1 and CDR2: SGHTA, FQGNSA. CDR3 size: 13 residues. Trimming left V 4 bases short and J 0 bases short, with 3 bases between. CDR3 residues: CASSSANTGELFF. The DNA for the CDR3 is TGTGCCAGCAGCTCGGCGAACACCGGGGAGCTGTTTTTT.